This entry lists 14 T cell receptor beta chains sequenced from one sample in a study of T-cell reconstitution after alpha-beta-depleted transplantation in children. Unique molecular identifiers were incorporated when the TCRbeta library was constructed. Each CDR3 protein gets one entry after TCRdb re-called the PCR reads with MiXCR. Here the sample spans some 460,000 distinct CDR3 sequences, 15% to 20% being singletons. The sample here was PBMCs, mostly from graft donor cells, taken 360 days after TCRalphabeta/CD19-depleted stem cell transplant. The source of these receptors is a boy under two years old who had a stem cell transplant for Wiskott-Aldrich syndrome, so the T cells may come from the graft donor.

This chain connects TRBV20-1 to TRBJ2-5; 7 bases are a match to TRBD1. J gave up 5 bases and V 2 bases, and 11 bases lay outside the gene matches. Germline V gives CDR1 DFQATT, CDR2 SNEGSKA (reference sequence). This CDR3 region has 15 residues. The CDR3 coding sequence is TGCAGTGCTAGACCCCAACGACAGGGATGGGAGACCCAGTACTTC. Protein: CSARPQRQGWETQYF.

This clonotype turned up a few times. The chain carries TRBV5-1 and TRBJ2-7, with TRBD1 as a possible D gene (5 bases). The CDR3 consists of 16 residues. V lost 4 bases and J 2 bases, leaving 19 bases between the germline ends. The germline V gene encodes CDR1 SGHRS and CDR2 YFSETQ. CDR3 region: CASSRRRDHGTYEQYF. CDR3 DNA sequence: TGCGCCAGCAGCCGCCGCAGGGATCACGGCACCTACGAGCAGTACTTC.

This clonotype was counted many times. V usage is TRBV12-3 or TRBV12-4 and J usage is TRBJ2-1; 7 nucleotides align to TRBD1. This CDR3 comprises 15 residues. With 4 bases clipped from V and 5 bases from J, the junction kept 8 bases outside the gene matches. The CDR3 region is CASSYTGVRDNEQFF. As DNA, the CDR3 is TGTGCCAGCAGTTACACAGGGGTAAGGGACAATGAGCAGTTCTTC.

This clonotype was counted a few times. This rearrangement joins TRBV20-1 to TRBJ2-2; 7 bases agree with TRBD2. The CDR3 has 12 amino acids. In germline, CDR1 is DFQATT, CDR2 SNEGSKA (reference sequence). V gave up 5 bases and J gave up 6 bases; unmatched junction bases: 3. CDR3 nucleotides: TGCAGTGCTCCAACTAGCGCCGGGGAGCTGTTTTTT. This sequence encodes CSAPTSAGELFF.

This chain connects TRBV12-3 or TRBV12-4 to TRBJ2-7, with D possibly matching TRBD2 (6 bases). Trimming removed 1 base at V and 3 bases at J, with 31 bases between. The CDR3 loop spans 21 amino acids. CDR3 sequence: CASSLDRPGPREWGRSYEQYF. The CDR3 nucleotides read TGTGCCAGCAGTTTAGACCGCCCGGGACCTAGGGAATGGGGGAGGAGCTACGAGCAGTACTTC.

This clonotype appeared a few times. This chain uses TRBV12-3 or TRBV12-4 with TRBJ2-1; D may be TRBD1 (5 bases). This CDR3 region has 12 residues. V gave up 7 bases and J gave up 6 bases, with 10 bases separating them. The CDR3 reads CASTRRGNEQFF. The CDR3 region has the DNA TGTGCCAGCACCCGAAGGGGCAATGAGCAGTTCTTC.

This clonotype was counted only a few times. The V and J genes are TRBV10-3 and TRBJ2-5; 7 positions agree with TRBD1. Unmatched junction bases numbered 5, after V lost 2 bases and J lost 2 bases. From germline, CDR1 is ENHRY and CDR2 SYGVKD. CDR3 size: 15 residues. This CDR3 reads CAISERGGGQETQYF. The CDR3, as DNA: TGTGCCATCAGTGAGAGAGGGGGCGGGCAAGAGACCCAGTACTTC.

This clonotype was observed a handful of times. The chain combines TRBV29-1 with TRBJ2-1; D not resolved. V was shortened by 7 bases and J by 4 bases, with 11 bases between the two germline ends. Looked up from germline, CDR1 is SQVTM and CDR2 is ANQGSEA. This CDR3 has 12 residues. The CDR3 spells CSAPDGYNEQFF. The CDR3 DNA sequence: TGCAGCGCCCCGGACGGATACAATGAGCAGTTCTTC.

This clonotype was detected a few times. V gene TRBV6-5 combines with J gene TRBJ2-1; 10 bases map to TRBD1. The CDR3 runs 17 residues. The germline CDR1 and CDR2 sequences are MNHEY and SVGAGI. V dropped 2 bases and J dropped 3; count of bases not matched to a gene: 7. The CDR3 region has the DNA TGTGCCAGCAGTTACGCCCGGACAGGGGGTTTCTACAATGAGCAGTTCTTC. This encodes CASSYARTGGFYNEQFF.

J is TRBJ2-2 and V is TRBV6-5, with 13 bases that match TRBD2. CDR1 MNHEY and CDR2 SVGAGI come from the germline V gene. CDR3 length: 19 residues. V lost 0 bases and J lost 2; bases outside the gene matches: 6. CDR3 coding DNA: TGTGCCAGCAGTTACTCACTTTCGGGACTAGCGGGAAACACCGGGGAGCTGTTTTTT. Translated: CASSYSLSGLAGNTGELFF.

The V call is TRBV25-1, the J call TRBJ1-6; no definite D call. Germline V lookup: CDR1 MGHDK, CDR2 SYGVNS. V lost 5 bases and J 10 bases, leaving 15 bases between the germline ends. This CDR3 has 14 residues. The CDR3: CASSIGPSASPLHF. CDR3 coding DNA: TGTGCCAGCAGTATCGGACCGTCTGCCTCACCCCTCCACTTT. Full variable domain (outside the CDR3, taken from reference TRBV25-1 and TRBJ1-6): EADIYQTPRYLVIGTGKKITLECSQTMGHDKMYWYQQDPGMELHLIHYSYGVNSTEKGDLSSESTVSRIRTEHFPLTLESARPSHTSQYLCASSIGPSASPLHFGNGTRLTVT.

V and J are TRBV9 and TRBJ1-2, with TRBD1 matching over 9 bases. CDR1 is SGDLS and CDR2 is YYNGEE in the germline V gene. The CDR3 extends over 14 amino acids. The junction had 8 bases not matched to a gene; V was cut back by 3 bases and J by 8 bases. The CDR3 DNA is TGTGCCAGCAGCGCGGACAGGGGATTTGGCGGCTACACCTTC. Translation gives CASSADRGFGGYTF.

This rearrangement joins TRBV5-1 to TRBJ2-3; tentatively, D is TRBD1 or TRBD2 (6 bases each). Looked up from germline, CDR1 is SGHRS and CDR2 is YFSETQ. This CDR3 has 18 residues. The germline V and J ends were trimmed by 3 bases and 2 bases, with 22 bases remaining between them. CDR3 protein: CASSSRGARRRTTDTQYF. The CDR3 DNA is TGCGCCAGCAGCTCTAGGGGGGCCCGACGCAGGACCACAGATACGCAGTATTTT.

The CDR3 coding sequence is TGCAGTGCCAATCTCTTAGCGGACCTCAATGAGCAGTTCTTC. It specifies CSANLLADLNEQFF. The chain couples TRBV20-1 to TRBJ2-1; TRBD2 is a possible D gene (6 bases). The CDR3 has 14 amino acids. Germline V lookup: CDR1 DFQATT, CDR2 SNEGSKA (reference sequence). V lost 6 bases and J 6 bases, leaving 18 bases between the germline ends.